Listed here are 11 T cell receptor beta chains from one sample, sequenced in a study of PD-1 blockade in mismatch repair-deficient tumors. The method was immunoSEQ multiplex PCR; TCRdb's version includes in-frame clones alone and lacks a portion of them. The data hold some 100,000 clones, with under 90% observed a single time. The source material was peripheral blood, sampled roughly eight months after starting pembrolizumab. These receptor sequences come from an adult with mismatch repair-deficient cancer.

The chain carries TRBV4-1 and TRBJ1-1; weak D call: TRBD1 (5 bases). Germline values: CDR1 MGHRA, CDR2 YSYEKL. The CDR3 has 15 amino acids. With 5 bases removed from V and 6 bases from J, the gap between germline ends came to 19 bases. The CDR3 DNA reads TGCGCCAGCAGCGCTTATCAGGGAATTGGCGCTGAAGCTTTCTTT. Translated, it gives CASSAYQGIGAEAFF.

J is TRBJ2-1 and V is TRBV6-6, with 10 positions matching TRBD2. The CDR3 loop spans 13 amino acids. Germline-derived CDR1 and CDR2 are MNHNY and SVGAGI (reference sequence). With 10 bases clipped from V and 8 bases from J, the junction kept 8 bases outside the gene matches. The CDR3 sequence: CATLLAGAYEQFF. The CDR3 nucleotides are TGTGCCACCCTTCTAGCGGGAGCATATGAGCAGTTCTTC.

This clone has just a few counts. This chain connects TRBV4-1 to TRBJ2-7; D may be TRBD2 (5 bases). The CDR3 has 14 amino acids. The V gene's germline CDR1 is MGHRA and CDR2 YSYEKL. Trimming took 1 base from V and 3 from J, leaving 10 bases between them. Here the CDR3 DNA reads TGCGCCAGCAGCCAAGGGGTTGGGAGCTACGAGCAGTACTTC. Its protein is CASSQGVGSYEQYF.

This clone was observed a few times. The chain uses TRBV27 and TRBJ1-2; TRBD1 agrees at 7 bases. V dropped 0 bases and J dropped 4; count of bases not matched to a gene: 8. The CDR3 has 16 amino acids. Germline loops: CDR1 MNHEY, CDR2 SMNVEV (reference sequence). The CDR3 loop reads CASSLSRDSPFYGYTF. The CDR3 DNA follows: TGTGCCAGCAGTTTATCCAGGGACAGCCCTTTCTATGGCTACACCTTC.

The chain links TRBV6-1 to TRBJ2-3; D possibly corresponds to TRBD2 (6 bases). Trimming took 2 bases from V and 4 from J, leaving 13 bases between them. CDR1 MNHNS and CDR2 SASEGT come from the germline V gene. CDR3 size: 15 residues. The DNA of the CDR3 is TGTGCCAGCAGTGAACGGAGGGGATTGGCAGATACGCAGTATTTT. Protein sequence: CASSERRGLADTQYF.

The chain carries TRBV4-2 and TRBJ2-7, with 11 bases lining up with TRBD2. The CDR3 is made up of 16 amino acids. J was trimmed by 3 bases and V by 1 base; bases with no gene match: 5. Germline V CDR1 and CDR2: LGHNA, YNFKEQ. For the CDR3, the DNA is TGTGCCAGCAGCCAAGTGGGACTAGCGGAGAACTACGAGCAGTACTTC. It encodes CASSQVGLAENYEQYF.

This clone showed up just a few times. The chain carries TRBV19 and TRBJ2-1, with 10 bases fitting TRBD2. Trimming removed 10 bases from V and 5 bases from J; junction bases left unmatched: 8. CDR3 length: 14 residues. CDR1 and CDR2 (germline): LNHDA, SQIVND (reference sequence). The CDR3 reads CATSGLAGDNEQFF. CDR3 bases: TGTGCCACCTCCGGGCTAGCGGGGGACAATGAGCAGTTCTTC.

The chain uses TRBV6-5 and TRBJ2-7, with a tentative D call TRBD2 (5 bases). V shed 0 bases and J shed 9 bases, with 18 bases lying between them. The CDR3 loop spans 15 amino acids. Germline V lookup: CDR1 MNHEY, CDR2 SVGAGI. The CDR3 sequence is CASSYSMGVPTTQYF. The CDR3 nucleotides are TGTGCCAGCAGTTACTCGATGGGAGTACCAACGACGCAGTACTTC.

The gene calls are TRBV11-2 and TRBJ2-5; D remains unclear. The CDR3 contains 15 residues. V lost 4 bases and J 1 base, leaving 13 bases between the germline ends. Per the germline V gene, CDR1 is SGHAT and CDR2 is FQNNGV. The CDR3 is CASSSSGGTQETQYF. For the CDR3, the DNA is TGTGCCAGCAGCTCCTCGGGTGGCACCCAAGAGACCCAGTACTTC.

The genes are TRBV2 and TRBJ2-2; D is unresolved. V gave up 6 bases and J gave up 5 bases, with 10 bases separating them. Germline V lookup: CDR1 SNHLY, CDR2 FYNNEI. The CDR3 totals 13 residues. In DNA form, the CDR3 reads TGTGCCAGCAGCCAAGGGTCAACCGGGGAGCTGTTTTTT. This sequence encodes CASSQGSTGELFF.

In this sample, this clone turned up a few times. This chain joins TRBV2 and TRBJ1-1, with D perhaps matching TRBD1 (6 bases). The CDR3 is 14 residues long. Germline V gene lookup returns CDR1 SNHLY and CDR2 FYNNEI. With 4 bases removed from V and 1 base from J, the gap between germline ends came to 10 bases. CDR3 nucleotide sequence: TGTGCCAGCAGTGGTGACAGGTGGAACACTGAAGCTTTCTTT. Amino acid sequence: CASSGDRWNTEAFF.